These 3 T cell receptor beta chains share one sample of origin, sequenced in a study of cytomegalovirus exposure and HLA in healthy donors. The PCR employed 60 Vbeta primers together with 13 Jbeta primers. Using immunoSEQ multiplex PCR, the repertoire was profiled, and TCRdb retains in-frame clones only, with some absent. The sample comprises 170,000 or so clones, about 84% of which are singletons, and about 4.9% rests with the top ten. Sequences were obtained from PBMCs. These receptors all come from a man between 18 and 35 years old in good health and CMV-seronegative.

The rearrangement uses TRBV4-3 and TRBJ2-1, with 8 bases fitting TRBD2. Germline trimming cut 4 bases from V and 0 bases from J; bases unmatched to any gene: 2. This CDR3 comprises 15 residues. CDR1 is LGHNA and CDR2 is YSLEER in the germline V gene. CDR3 sequence reads: CASSRSGSSYNEQFF. The CDR3 bases are TGCGCCAGCAGCCGAAGCGGGAGCTCCTACAATGAGCAGTTCTTC.

The chain employs TRBV6-1 and TRBJ1-5; 8 bases are a match to TRBD1. Germline assignment: CDR1 MNHNS and CDR2 SASEGT. Germline trimming cut 4 bases from V and 0 bases from J; bases unmatched to any gene: 8. The CDR3 is made up of 17 amino acids. Here the CDR3 DNA reads TGTGCCAGCAGTGGGGACAGGCCTCTTTATAGCAATCAGCCCCAGCATTTT. It yields the protein CASSGDRPLYSNQPQHF.

V and J are TRBV6-5 and TRBJ1-6, with D possibly matching TRBD1 (5 bases). The V and J ends lost 5 bases and 10 bases respectively, with 15 bases between them. CDR1 and CDR2 from the germline V gene are MNHEY and SVGAGI. This CDR3 is built from 14 residues. CDR3 protein: CASSRQGSRSPLHF. CDR3 nucleotide sequence: TGTGCCAGCAGTCGTCAGGGTTCTAGATCACCCCTCCACTTT.